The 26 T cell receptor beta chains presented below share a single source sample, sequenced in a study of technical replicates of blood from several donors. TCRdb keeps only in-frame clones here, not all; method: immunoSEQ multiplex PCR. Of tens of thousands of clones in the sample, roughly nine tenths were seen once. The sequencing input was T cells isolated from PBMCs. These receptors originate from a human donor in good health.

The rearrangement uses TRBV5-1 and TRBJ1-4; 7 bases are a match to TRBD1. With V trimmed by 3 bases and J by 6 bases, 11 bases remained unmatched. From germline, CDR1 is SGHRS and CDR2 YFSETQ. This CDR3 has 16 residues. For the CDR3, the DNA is TGCGCCAGCAGCTACTTTGTAAGACAGGGAGATGAAAAACTGTTTTTT. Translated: CASSYFVRQGDEKLFF. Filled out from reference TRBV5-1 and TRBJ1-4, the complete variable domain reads KAGVTQTPRYLIKTRGQQVTLSCSPISGHRSVSWYQQTPGQGLQFLFEYFSETQRNKGNFPGRFSGRQFSNSRSEMNVSTLELGDSALYLCASSYFVRQGDEKLFFGSGTQLSVL.

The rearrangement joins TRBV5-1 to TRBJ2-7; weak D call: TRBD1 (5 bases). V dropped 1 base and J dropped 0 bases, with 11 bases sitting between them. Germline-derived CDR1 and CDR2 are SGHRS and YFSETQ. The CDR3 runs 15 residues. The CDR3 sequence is CASSLRGPSSYEQYF. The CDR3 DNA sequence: TGCGCCAGCAGCTTGAGGGGCCCGAGCTCCTACGAGCAGTACTTC.

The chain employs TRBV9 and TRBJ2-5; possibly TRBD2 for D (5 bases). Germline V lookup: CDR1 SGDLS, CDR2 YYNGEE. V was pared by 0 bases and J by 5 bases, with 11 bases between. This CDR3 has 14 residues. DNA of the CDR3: TGTGCCAGCAGCGTAGCTTCGGGGTTGGAGACCCAGTACTTC. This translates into CASSVASGLETQYF.

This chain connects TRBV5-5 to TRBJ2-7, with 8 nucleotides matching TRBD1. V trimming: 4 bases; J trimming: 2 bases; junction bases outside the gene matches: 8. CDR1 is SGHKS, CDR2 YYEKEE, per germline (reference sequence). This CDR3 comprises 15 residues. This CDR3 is CASSPGTGVAYEQYF. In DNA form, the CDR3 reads TGTGCCAGCAGCCCGGGGACAGGCGTTGCCTACGAGCAGTACTTC.

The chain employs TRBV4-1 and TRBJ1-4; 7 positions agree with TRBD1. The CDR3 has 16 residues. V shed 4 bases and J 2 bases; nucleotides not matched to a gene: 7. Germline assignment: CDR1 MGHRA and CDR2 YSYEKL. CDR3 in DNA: TGCGCCAGCAGCCCTGGACAGGCGGCGACTAATGAAAAACTGTTTTTT. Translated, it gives CASSPGQAATNEKLFF.

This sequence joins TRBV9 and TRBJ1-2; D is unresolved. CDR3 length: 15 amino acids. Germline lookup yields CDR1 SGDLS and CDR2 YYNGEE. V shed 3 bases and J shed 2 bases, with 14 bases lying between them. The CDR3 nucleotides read TGTGCCAGCAGCGGCTCGACATTCTGGAACTATGGCTACACCTTC. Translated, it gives CASSGSTFWNYGYTF. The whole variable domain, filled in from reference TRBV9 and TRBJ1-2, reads DSGVTQTPKHLITATGQRVTLRCSPRSGDLSVYWYQQSLDQGLQFLIQYYNGEERAKGNILERFSAQQFPDLHSELNLSSLELGDSALYFCASSGSTFWNYGYTFGSGTRLTVV.

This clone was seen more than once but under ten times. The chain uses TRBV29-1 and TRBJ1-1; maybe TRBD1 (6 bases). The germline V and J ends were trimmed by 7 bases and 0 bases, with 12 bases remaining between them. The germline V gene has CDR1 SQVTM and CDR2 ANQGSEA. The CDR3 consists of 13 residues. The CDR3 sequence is CSAGQFMNTEAFF. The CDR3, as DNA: TGCAGCGCCGGACAGTTCATGAACACTGAAGCTTTCTTT.

CDR3 residues: CSVEDQAGRYGYTF. The CDR3 DNA reads as TGCAGCGTTGAAGATCAGGCAGGCCGGTATGGCTACACCTTC. V and J are TRBV29-1 and TRBJ1-2; D is unresolved. Looked up from germline, CDR1 is SQVTM and CDR2 is ANQGSEA. The CDR3 is 14 residues long. V lost 0 bases and J 5 bases, leaving 13 bases between the germline ends.

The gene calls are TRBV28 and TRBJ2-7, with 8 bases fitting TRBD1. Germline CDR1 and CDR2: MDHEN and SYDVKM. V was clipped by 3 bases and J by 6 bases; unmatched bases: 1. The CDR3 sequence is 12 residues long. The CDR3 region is CASSFDRGEQYF. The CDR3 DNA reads TGTGCCAGCAGTTTTGACAGGGGCGAGCAGTACTTC.

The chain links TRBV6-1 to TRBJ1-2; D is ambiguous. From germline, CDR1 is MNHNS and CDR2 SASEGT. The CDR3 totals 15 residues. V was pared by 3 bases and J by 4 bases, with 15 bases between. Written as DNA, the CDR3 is TGTGCCAGCAGTGAGCCCCGCTTGGGAGGCTATGGCTACACCTTC. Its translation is CASSEPRLGGYGYTF.

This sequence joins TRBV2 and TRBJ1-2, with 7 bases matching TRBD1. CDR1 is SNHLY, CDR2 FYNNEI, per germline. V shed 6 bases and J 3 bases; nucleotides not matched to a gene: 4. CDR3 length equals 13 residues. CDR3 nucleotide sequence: TGTGCCAGCAGCGGAGACAGGGACTATGGCTACACCTTC. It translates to CASSGDRDYGYTF. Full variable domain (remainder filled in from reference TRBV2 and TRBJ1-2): EPEVTQTPSHQVTQMGQEVILRCVPISNHLYFYWYRQILGQKVEFLVSFYNNEISEKSEIFDDQFSVERPDGSNFTLKIRSTKLEDSAMYFCASSGDRDYGYTFGSGTRLTVV.

The CDR3 DNA is TGCGCCAGCAGCCAAGCTACAGGGGCGAGCAACTACGAGCAGTACTTC. Translation gives CASSQATGASNYEQYF. The V gene is TRBV4-1, the J gene TRBJ2-7, with 7 bases aligning to TRBD1. The CDR3 covers 16 residues. With 1 base clipped from V and 3 bases from J, the junction kept 9 bases outside the gene matches. Per the germline V gene, CDR1 is MGHRA and CDR2 is YSYEKL.

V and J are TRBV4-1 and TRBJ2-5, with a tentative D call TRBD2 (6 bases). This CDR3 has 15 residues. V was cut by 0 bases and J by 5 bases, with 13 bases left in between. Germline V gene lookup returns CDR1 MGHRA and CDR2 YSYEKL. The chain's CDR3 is CASSQDPGEMETQYF. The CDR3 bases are TGCGCCAGCAGCCAAGACCCGGGGGAGATGGAGACCCAGTACTTC.

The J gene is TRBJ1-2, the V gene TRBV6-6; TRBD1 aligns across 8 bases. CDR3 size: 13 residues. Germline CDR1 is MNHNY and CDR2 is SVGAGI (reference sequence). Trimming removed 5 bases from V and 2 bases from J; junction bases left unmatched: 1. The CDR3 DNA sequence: TGTGCCAGCAGTGGACAGGGAAACTATGGCTACACCTTC. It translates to CASSGQGNYGYTF.

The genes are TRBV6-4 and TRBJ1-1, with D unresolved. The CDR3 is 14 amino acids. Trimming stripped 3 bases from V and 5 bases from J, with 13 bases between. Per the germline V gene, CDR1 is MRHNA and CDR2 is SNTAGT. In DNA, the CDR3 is TGTGCCAGCAGTGATACGACATATCCGACTGAAGCTTTCTTT. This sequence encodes CASSDTTYPTEAFF.

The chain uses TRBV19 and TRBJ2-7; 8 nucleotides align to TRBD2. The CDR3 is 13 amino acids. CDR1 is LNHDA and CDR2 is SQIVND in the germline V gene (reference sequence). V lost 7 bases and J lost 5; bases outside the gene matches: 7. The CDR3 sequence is CASNSGNADEQYF. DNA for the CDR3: TGTGCCAGTAATAGCGGGAACGCCGACGAGCAGTACTTC.

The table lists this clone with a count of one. The DNA of the CDR3 is TGTGCCAGCACCCAACGGGGGTTTTGGAATGAGCAGTTCTTC. Its translation is CASTQRGFWNEQFF. V usage is TRBV6-1 and J usage is TRBJ2-1; weak D call: TRBD2 (6 bases). The CDR3 sequence is 14 residues long. CDR1 and CDR2 from the germline V gene are MNHNS and SASEGT. The germline V and J ends were trimmed by 7 bases and 7 bases, with 17 bases remaining between them.

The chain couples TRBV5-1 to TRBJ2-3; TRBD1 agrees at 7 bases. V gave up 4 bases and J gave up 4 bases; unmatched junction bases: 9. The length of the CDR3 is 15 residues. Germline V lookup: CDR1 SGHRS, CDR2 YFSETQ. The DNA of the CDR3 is TGCGCCAGCAGCCTCGGGAACCAGGGGGCAGATACGCAGTATTTT. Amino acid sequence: CASSLGNQGADTQYF.

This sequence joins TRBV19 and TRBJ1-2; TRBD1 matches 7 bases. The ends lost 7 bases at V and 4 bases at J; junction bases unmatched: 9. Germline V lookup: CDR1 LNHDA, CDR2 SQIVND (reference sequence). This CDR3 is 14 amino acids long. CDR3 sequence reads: CASNYDGTAYGYTF. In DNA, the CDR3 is TGTGCCAGTAATTACGATGGGACAGCCTATGGCTACACCTTC.

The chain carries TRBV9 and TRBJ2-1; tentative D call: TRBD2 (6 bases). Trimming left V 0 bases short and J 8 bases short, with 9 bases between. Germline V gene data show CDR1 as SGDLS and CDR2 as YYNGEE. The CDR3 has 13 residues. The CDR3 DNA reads TGTGCCAGCAGCGTAGGCGGGGATTATGAGCAGTTCTTC. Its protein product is CASSVGGDYEQFF.

CDR3 DNA sequence: TGCAGCGCCTTGACACACACCAATGAGCAGTTCTTC. This translates into CSALTHTNEQFF. The chain couples TRBV29-1 to TRBJ2-1; D gene uncertain. The CDR3 extends over 12 amino acids. V lost 7 bases to trimming and J lost 6 bases, with 13 bases between them. Germline lookup yields CDR1 SQVTM and CDR2 ANQGSEA.

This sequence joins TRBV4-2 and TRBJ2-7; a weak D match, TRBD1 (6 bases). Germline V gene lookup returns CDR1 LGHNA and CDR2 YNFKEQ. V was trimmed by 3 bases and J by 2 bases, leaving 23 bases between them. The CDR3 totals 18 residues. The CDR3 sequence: CASSQDVTGTGTTYEQYF. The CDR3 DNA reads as TGTGCCAGCAGCCAGGACGTTACCGGAACAGGGACCACCTACGAGCAGTACTTC.

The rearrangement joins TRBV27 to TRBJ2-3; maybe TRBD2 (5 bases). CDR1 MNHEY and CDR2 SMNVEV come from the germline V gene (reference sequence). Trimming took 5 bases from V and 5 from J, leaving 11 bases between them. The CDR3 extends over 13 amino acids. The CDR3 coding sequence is TGTGCCAGCAGTGTGGGAGTGGGAGATACGCAGTATTTT. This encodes CASSVGVGDTQYF.

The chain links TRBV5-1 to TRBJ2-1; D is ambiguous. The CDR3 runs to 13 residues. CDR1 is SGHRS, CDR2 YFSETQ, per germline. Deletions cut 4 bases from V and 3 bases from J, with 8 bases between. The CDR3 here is CASSPDNYNEQFF. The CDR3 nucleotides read TGCGCCAGCAGCCCCGACAACTACAATGAGCAGTTCTTC.

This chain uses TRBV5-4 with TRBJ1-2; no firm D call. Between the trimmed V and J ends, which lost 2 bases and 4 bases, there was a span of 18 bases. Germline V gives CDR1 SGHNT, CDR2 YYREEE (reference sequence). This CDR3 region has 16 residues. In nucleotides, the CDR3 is TGTGCCAGCAGCTTCCCAGACGGCGACTACCTCTATGGCTACACCTTC. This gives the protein CASSFPDGDYLYGYTF.

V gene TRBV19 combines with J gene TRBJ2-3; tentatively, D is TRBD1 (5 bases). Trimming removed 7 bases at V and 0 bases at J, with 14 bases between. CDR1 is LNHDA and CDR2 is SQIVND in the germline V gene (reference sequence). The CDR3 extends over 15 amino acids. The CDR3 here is CASTQTPGSTDTQYF. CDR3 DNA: TGTGCCAGTACCCAGACCCCAGGGAGCACAGATACGCAGTATTTT.